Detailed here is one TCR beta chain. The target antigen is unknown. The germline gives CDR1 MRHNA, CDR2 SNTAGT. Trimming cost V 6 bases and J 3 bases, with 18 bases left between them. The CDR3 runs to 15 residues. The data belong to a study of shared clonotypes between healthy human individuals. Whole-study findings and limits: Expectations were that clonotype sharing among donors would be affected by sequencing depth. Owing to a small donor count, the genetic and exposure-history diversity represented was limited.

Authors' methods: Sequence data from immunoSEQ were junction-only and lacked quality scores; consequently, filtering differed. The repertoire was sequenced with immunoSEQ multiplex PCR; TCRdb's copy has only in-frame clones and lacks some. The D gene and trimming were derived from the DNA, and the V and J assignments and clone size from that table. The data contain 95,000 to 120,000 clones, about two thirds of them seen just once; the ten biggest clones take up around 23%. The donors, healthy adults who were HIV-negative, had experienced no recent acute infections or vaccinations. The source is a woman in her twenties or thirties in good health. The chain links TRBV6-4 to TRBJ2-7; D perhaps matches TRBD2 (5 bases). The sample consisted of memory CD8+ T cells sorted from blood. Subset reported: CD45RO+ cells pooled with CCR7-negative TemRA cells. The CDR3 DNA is TGTGCCAGCAGCGAATCGGGATCCGAACACTACGAGCAGTACTTC. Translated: CASSESGSEHYEQYF.